This TCR beta chain derives from a study of technical replicates of blood from a few donors. CDR3 length equals 17 residues. The germline V gene encodes CDR1 MDHEN and CDR2 SYDVKM. J was trimmed by 1 base and V by 4 bases; bases with no gene match: 10. Sequencing was performed with immunoSEQ multiplex PCR; in TCRdb, only in-frame clones are kept and a portion is missing. The table has 70,000 to 95,000 clones, around 95% seen once. The receptor's source is a human donor in good health. The gene calls are TRBV28 and TRBJ1-3; 7 positions agree with TRBD1. Sequencing was carried out using T cells isolated from PBMCs. CDR3 coding DNA: TGTGCCAGCAGTTCGGCAGGGGGTGGTGGTTCTGGAAACACCATATATTTT. Translation: CASSSAGGGGSGNTIYF.